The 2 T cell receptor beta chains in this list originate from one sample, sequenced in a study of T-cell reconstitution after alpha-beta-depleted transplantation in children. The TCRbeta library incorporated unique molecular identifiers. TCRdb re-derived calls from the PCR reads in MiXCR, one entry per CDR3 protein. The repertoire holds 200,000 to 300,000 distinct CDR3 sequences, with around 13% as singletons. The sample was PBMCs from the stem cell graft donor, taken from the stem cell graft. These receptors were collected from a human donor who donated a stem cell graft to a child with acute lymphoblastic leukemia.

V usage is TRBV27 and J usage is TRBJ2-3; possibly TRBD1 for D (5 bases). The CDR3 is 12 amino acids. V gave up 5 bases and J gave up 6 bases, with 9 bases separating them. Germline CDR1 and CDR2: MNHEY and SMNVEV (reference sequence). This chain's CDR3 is CASSGGHDTQYF. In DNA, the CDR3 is TGTGCCAGCAGTGGTGGACATGATACGCAGTATTTT.

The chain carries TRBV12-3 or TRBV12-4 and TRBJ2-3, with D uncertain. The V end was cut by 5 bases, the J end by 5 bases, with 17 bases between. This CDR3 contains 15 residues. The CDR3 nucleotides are TGTGCCAGCAGTCCCGCCTTCCCTATAGGAGATACGCAGTATTTT. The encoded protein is CASSPAFPIGDTQYF.